Sequencing of this TCR beta chain was carried out in a study of T cell repertoires in cytomegalovirus infection (dated by TCRdb to between 2018 and 2021). Regarding the study in general: Donor HLA type was relevant to the analysis, because carriage of CMV infection together with the matching HLA type was indicated by public TCR beta signatures.

The sequencing machine was an Illumina HiSeq 1500. The public reads were reanalyzed by TCRdb: fastp trimming at Q25, MiXCR alignment, in-frame beta chains only. CDR3 protein sequences are deduplicated, and each keeps its most common genes and DNA. The sample table lists about 260,000 distinct CDR3 sequences, roughly an eighth of them with a count of one. The top ten hold around 8.1% of the sample. This clonotype was found many times. Its specific antigen is unknown. No much larger clonotype is one base removed from it; base qualities were not supplied. Counted from cysteine to phenylalanine, this CDR3 has 16 amino acids. Here the CDR3 DNA is all that survives: 48 bases in frame from base 1. CDR1 and CDR2 are read off the germline V gene (reference sequence) as SEHNR and FQNEAQ. At the junction V is shortened by 10 bases and J by 6 bases; bases outside the gene matches: 13. Summary of the overall study and its limitations: Carriers of CMV infection plus the relevant HLA type were discriminated by the cumulative frequency of public TCR beta family members in the study cohort and in an independent approximately 340-donor cohort. The ex vivo response was dominated by HLA-C-restricted CMV-specific TCR beta clonotypes, which also provided the single most frequent clonotype in two of eight donors.

This clonotype was sampled from a human donor in good health (CMV status not recorded). Some clones in this sample may be carry-over from other donors' samples. The chain couples TRBV7-9 to TRBJ2-3, with 13 bases aligning to TRBD2. The sequenced material came from PBMCs. The DNA is as follows: TGTGCCACCTCAAGGGGACTAGCGGGAACTACCGATACGCAGTATTTT. This sequence encodes CATSRGLAGTTDTQYF.